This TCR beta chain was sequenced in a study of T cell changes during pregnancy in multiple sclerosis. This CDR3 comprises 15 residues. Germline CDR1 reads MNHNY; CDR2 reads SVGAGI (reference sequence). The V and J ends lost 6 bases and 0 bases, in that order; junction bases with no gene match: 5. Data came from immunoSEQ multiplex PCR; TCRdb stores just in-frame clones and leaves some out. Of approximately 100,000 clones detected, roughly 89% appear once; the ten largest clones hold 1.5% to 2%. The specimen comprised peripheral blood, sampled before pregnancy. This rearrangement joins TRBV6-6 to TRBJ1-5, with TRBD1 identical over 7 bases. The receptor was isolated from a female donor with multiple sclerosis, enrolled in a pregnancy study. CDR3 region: CASSSGQASNQPQHF. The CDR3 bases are TGTGCCAGCAGCTCCGGACAGGCTAGCAATCAGCCCCAGCATTTT.